This TCR beta chain was retrieved from a study of circulating and synovial CD4+ cells in juvenile arthritis. Study-level findings and limits: These blood cells shared more CDR3 sequences with synovium than bulk blood. CPL and bulk CD4 samples differed at least tenfold in T cell genomes. Shared-clonotype fractions with synovium likely underestimate full repertoire overlap.

This CDR3 has 16 residues. Trimming stripped 4 bases from V and 2 bases from J, with 18 bases between. Germline lookup yields CDR1 SGHTA and CDR2 FQGNSA. Per patient, under 11 mL of blood supplied the cells. A word on this clone: Its cognate antigen is unknown.

Libraries were prepared by immunoSEQ multiplex PCR; TCRdb keeps only in-frame clonotypes and omits some of them. This sample has about 1,800 clones; around nine tenths occur once, and the top ten carry less than 3%. The TCR comes from a human patient with juvenile idiopathic arthritis. Some clones in this sample may be carry-over from other donors' samples. Material: HLA-DR+ CD4+ T cells from blood. Subset defined: circulating pathogenic-like lymphocytes, sorted as HLA-DR+CD14-CD3+CD4+CD25low/- blood T cells. The chain couples TRBV7-2 to TRBJ2-7; tentative D call: TRBD2 (5 bases). CDR3 sequence: CASSSPVPAGTYEQYF. DNA of the CDR3: TGTGCCAGCAGCTCGCCCGTACCCGCGGGTACCTACGAGCAGTACTTC.